This paragraph covers one T cell receptor beta chain sequence. The data originate from a study of shared clonotypes between healthy human individuals. The CDR3 has 16 residues. CDR1 is SGHRS, CDR2 YFSETQ, per germline. V lost 4 bases to trimming and J lost 2 bases; unmatched junction nucleotides: 11. Each cell subset's genomic DNA was divided evenly among several immunoSEQ plates. TCRdb keeps only in-frame clones here, not all; method: immunoSEQ multiplex PCR. The table lists about 1 million clones, 70% to 80% of them singletons. The receptor comes from a man aged 18 to 29 in good health. Sequenced input: memory CD4+ T cells sorted from blood. Specified subset: CD45RA-negative fraction. This chain uses TRBV5-1 with TRBJ2-5; 7 bases align to TRBD2. The chain's CDR3 is CASSTVLGEGQETQYF. The CDR3 nucleotides are TGCGCCAGCAGCACCGTCCTGGGGGAGGGACAAGAGACCCAGTACTTC.